These 2 T cell receptor beta chains were sequenced from one sample in a study of cytomegalovirus exposure and HLA in healthy donors. PCR involved 60 Vbeta and 13 Jbeta primers. The assay was immunoSEQ multiplex PCR, and TCRdb's table has in-frame clones only and misses some. The sample has around 150,000 clones, roughly 82% seen once. The specimen was PBMCs. The source of these receptors is a girl between 10 and 17 years old in good health and CMV-seropositive.

The rearrangement joins TRBV10-2 to TRBJ2-3, with 10 bases that match TRBD2. The length of the CDR3 is 18 residues. The trim removed 4 bases at V and 7 bases at J, leaving 17 bases unmatched. Germline V gene lookup returns CDR1 WSHSY and CDR2 SAAADI. The DNA for the CDR3 is TGCGCCAGCAGTGGAGGCGAGCGGGAGGGTCCCGCACTTAATACGCAGTATTTT. Translation: CASSGGEREGPALNTQYF.

This clone was seen only once. The chain joins TRBV7-3 to TRBJ2-2; 10 bases line up with TRBD2. From germline, CDR1 is SGHTA and CDR2 FQGTGA. The CDR3 totals 18 residues. V lost 4 bases and J lost 5; bases outside the gene matches: 13. This chain's CDR3 is CASSSNRYSGRWTGELFF. The DNA for the CDR3 is TGTGCCAGCAGCTCAAACCGATATAGCGGGAGGTGGACCGGGGAGCTGTTTTTT.